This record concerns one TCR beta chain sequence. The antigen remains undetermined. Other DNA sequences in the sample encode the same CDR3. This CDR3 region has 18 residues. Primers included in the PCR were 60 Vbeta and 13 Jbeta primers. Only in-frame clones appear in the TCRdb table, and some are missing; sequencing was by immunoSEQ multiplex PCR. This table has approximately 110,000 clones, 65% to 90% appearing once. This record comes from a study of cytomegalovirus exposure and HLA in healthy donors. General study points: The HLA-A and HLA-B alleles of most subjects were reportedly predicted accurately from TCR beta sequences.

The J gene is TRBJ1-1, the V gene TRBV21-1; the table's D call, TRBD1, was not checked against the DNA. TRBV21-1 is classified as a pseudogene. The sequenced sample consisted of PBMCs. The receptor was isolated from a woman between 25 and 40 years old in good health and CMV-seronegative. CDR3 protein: CASIPVGRQGPGDTEAFF. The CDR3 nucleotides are TGTGCCAGCATCCCGGTAGGGAGACAGGGACCGGGGGACACTGAAGCTTTCTTT.